This TCR beta chain was found in a study of identifying expanded T cells in peripheral blood. Study-wide results and limits: Differentially abundant clones: roughly 1.2 between replicates, about 17 at 2 to 3 weeks, around 20 at four.

The V gene end was trimmed by 4 bases and the J gene end by 3 bases; junction bases not matched to a gene: 9. The CDR3 spans 15 residues. CDR1 is LNHDA, CDR2 SQIVND, per germline (reference sequence). Comment on this clone: Its antigen remains unknown.

Assay: immunoSEQ multiplex PCR; the TCRdb copy retains only in-frame clones and omits some. Seen here are approximately 94,000 clones, about 90% observed once, and the top ten hold about 6%. The sequence derives from a person between 18 and 75 years old in good health. Sequenced sample: blood. The V and J genes are TRBV19 and TRBJ2-7; 7 bases match TRBD1. CDR3: CASSTSGTAGYEQYF. CDR3 in DNA: TGTGCCAGTAGTACTTCCGGGACAGCCGGCTACGAGCAGTACTTC.